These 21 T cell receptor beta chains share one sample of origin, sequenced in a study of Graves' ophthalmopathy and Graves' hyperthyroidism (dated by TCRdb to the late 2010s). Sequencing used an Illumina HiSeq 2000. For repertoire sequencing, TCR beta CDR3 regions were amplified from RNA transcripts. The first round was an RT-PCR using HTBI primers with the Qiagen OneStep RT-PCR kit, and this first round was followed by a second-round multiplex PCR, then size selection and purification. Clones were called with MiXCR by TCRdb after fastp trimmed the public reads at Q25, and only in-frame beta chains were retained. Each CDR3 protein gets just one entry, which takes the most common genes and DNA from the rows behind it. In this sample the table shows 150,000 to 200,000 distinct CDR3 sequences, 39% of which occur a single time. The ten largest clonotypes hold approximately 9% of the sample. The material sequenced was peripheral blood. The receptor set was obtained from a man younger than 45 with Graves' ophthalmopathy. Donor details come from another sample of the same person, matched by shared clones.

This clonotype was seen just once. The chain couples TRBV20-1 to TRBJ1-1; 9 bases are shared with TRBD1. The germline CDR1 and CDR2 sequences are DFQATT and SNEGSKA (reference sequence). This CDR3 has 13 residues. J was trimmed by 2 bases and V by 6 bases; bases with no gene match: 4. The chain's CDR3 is CSARTGVNTEAFF. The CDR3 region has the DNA TGCAGTGCCAGGACAGGGGTAAACACTGAAGCTTTCTTT.

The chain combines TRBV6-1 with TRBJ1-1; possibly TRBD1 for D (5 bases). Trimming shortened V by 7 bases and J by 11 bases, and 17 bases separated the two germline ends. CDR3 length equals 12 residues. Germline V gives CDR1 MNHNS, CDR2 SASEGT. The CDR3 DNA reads TGTGCCAGCACCACGCGAGGGGAAGACGCTTTCTTT. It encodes CASTTRGEDAFF.

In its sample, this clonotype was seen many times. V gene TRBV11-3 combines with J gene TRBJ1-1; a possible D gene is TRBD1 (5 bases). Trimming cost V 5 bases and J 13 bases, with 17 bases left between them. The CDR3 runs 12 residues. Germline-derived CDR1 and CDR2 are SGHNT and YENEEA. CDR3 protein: CASSLAGTPGFF. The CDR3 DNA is TGTGCCAGCAGCCTGGCCGGGACTCCTGGTTTCTTT.

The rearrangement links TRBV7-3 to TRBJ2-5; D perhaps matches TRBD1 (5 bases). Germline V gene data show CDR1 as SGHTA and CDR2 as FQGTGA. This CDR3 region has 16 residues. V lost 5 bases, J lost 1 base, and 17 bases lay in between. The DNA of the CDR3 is TGTGCCAGCAGCGCCTCAGGGTTACCACGCCAAGAGACCCAGTACTTC. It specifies CASSASGLPRQETQYF.

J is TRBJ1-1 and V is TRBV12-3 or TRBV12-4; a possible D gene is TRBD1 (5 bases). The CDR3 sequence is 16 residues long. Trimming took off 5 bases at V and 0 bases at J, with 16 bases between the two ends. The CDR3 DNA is TGTGCCAGCAGTACGCGCCTTAACAGGATGAACACTGAAGCTTTCTTT. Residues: CASSTRLNRMNTEAFF.

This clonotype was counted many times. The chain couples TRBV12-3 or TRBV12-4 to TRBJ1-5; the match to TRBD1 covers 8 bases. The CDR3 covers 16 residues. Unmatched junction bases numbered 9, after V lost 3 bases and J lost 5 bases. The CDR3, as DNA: TGTGCCAGCAGTTTCGGGACAGGAGGTAGGGATCAGCCCCAGCATTTT. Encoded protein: CASSFGTGGRDQPQHF.

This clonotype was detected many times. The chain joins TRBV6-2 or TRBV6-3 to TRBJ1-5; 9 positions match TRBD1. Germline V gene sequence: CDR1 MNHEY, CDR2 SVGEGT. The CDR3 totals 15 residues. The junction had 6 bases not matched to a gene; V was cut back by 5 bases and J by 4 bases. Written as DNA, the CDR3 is TGTGCCAGCAGTCCCACGGGACAGGGAAATCAGCCCCAGCATTTT. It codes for CASSPTGQGNQPQHF.

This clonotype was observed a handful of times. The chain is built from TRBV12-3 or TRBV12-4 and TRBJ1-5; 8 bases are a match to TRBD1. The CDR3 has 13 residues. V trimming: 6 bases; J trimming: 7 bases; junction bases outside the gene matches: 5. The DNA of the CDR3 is TGTGCCAGCAGACAGGGGGAATTCCAGCCCCAGCATTTT. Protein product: CASRQGEFQPQHF.

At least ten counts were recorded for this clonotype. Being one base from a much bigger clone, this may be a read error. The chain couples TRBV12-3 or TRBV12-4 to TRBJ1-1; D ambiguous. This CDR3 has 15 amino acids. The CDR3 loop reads CASSPGGRANTEVFF. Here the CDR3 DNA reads TGTGCCAGCAGTCCTGGAGGACGGGCGAACACTGAAGTTTTCTTT.

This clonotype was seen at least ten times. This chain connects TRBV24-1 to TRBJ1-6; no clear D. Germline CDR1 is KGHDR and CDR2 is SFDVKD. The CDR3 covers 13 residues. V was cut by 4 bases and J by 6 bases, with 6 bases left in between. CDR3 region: CATSERPNSPLHF. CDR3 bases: TGTGCCACCAGTGAACGGCCTAATTCACCCCTCCACTTT.

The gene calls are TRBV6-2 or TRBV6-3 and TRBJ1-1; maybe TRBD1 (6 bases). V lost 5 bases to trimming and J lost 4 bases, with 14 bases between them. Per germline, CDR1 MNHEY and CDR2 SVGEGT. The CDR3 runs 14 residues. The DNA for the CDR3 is TGTGCCAGCAGTGTACAGGGAGGGAGCACTGAAGCTTTCTTT. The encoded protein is CASSVQGGSTEAFF.

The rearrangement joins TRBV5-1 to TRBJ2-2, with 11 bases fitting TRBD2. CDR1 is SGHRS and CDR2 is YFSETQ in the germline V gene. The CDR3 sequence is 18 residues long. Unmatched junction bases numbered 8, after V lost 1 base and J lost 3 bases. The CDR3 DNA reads TGCGCCAGCAGCTTGATACTAGCGGGAGCCCAGGACACCGGGGAGCTGTTTTTT. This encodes CASSLILAGAQDTGELFF.

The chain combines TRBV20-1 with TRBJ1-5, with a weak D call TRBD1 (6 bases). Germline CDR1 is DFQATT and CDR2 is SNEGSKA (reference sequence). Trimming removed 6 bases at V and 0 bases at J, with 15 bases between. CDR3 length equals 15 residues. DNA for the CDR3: TGCAGTGCCTCACAGGGACTACATAGCAATCAGCCCCAGCATTTT. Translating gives CSASQGLHSNQPQHF.

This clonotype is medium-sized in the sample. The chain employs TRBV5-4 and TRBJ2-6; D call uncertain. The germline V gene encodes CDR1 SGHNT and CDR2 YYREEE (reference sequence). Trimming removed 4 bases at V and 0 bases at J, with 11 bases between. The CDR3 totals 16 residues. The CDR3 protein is CASSPTSRSGANVLTF. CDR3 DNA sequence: TGTGCCAGCAGCCCGACATCACGCTCTGGGGCCAACGTCCTGACTTTC.

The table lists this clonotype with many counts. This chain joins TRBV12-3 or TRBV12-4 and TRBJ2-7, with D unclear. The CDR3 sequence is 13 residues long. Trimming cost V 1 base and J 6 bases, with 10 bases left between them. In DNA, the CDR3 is TGTGCCAGCAGTTTAGTGGCCACAGCCGAGCAGTACTTC. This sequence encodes CASSLVATAEQYF.

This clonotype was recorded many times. CDR3 sequence: CASSHLLRDTPGYGYTF. The CDR3 bases are TGTGCCAGCAGCCACTTACTCCGGGACACCCCTGGGTATGGCTACACCTTC. V and J are TRBV11-1 and TRBJ1-2, with a possible D match to TRBD1 (6 bases). Germline V gene sequence: CDR1 SGHAT, CDR2 FQDESV (reference sequence). V shed 5 bases and J shed 5 bases, with 24 bases lying between them. CDR3 length: 17 residues.

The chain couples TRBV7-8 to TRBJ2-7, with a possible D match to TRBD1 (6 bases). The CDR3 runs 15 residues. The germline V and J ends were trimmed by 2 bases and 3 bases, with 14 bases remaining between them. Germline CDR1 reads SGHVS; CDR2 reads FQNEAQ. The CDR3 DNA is TGTGCCAGCAGCTTACAGGGGTTTGAGAACTACGAGCAGTACTTC. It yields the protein CASSLQGFENYEQYF.

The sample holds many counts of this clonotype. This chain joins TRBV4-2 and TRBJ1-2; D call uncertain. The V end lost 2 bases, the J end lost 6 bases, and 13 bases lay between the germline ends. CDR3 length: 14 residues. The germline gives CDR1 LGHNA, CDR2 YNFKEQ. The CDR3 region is CASSQQLIGDGYTF. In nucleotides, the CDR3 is TGTGCCAGCAGCCAACAACTCATAGGCGATGGCTACACCTTC.

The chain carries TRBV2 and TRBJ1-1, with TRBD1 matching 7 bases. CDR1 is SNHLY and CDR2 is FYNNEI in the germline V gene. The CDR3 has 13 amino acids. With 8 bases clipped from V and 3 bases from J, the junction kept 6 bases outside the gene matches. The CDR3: CASQGQLYTEAFF. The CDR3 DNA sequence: TGTGCCAGCCAGGGACAGCTTTACACTGAAGCTTTCTTT.

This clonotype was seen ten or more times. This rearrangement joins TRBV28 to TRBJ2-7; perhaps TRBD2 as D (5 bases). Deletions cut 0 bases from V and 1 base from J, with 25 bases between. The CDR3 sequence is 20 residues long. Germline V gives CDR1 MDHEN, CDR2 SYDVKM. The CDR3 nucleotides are TGTGCCAGCAGTTTATGGGCCCTCCCTATTAAAACGGGGTGGTCCTACGAGCAGTACTTC. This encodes CASSLWALPIKTGWSYEQYF. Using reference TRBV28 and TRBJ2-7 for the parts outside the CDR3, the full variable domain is DVKVTQSSRYLVKRTGEKVFLECVQDMDHENMFWYRQDPGLGLRLIYFSYDVKMKEKGDIPEGYSVSREKKERFSLILESASTNQTSMYLCASSLWALPIKTGWSYEQYFGPGTRLTVT.

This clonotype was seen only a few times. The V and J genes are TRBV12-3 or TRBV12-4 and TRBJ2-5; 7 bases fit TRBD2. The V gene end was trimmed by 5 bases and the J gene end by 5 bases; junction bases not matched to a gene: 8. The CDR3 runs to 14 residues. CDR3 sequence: CASSPPGGWETQYF. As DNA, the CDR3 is TGTGCCAGCAGTCCTCCGGGAGGCTGGGAGACCCAGTACTTC.